The 18 T cell receptor beta chains presented below share a single source sample, sequenced in a study of T cell repertoires in cytomegalovirus infection (dated by TCRdb to about 2019). The sample was run on an Illumina HiSeq 1500. TCRdb applied fastp at Q25 and MiXCR to the public reads, then kept only in-frame beta chains. When rows share a CDR3 protein, they turn into one entry using the most common DNA and genes. The sample profile shows over 300,000 distinct CDR3 sequences; more than 9% of them were found once. Roughly 4.5% of the sample rests with the top ten. Sequences were obtained from PBMCs. These receptors were taken from a human donor in good health (CMV status not recorded). Some clones in this sample may be carry-over from other donors' samples.

This clonotype occurred many times. The V gene is TRBV7-2, the J gene TRBJ2-5, with 12 bases that match TRBD2. Trimming cost V 5 bases and J 5 bases; bases outside gene matches: 9. Germline values: CDR1 SGHTA, CDR2 FQGNSA. This CDR3 contains 16 residues. CDR3 region: CASSPRKLAGGETQYF. In DNA form, the CDR3 reads TGTGCCAGCAGCCCCAGGAAGCTAGCGGGGGGGGAGACCCAGTACTTC.

This clonotype has a count of ten or more. The CDR3 protein is CASSYQETQYF. The CDR3 nucleotides are TGTGCCAGCAGCTACCAAGAGACCCAGTACTTC. The chain recombines TRBV7-2 with TRBJ2-5; no definite D call. The V gene lost 4 bases and the J gene lost 0 bases, with 0 bases spanning the gap. Per germline, CDR1 SGHTA and CDR2 FQGNSA. The CDR3 spans 11 residues. The full variable domain, its missing parts supplied by reference TRBV7-2 and TRBJ2-5, is GAGVSQSPSNKVTEKGKDVELRCDPISGHTALYWYRQSLGQGLEFLIYFQGNSAPDKSGLPSDRFSAERTGGSVSTLTIQRTQQEDSAVYLCASSYQETQYFGPGTRLLVL.

V is TRBV11-2 and J is TRBJ2-1; D ambiguous. Trimming pared 1 base from V and 2 bases from J, leaving 9 bases between. Germline CDR1 SGHAT, CDR2 FQNNGV. There are 15 residues in the CDR3. The CDR3 spells CASSLGRWAYNEQFF. DNA for the CDR3: TGTGCCAGCAGCTTAGGTCGCTGGGCCTACAATGAGCAGTTCTTC.

This clonotype was found a few times. The chain employs TRBV27 and TRBJ2-5, with 8 bases fitting TRBD1. Germline lookup yields CDR1 MNHEY and CDR2 SMNVEV (reference sequence). V trimming: 8 bases; J trimming: 2 bases; junction bases outside the gene matches: 10. The CDR3 totals 15 residues. In nucleotides, the CDR3 is TGTGCCAGCTGGGGCTTCGGGACAGGTCAAGAGACCCAGTACTTC. This gives the protein CASWGFGTGQETQYF.

Ten or more counts support this clonotype. The rearrangement uses TRBV7-9 and TRBJ2-7; 7 bases align to TRBD1. V gave up 5 bases and J gave up 4 bases; unmatched junction bases: 8. Germline lookup yields CDR1 SEHNR and CDR2 FQNEAQ (reference sequence). This CDR3 region has 14 residues. The CDR3, as DNA: TGTGCCAGCAGCCCATCACAGGGGAATTACGAGCAGTACTTC. This translates into CASSPSQGNYEQYF.

V is TRBV29-1 and J is TRBJ1-1; 10 bases map to TRBD1. V lost 5 bases, J lost 5 bases, and 5 bases stayed unmatched. This CDR3 is 13 amino acids long. The germline gives CDR1 SQVTM, CDR2 ANQGSEA. This CDR3 is CSVIDRGLTEAFF. In DNA form, the CDR3 reads TGCAGCGTTATCGACAGGGGGCTGACTGAAGCTTTCTTT.

This clonotype turned up a few times. The chain is built from TRBV12-3 or TRBV12-4 and TRBJ2-5; D not resolved. Trimming removed 7 bases from V and 0 bases from J, with 9 bases in between. The CDR3 sequence is 13 residues long. DNA for the CDR3: TGTGCCAGCACCCCCCAGAACCAAGAGACCCAGTACTTC. Its protein is CASTPQNQETQYF.

A few counts support this clonotype. V is TRBV20-1 and J is TRBJ1-2; TRBD1 matches 7 bases. J was trimmed by 3 bases and V by 5 bases; bases with no gene match: 6. Germline V lookup: CDR1 DFQATT, CDR2 SNEGSKA (reference sequence). The CDR3 is 13 amino acids. The CDR3 sequence: CSAETGVDYGYTF. The CDR3 nucleotides are TGCAGTGCTGAAACAGGGGTGGACTATGGCTACACCTTC.

This clonotype occurred many times. The genes are TRBV7-2 and TRBJ2-1; 10 bases are shared with TRBD2. Germline loops: CDR1 SGHTA, CDR2 FQGNSA. Trimming at V came to 5 bases and at J to 7 bases, leaving 11 bases not matched to a gene. The CDR3 contains 16 residues. CDR3 in DNA: TGTGCCAGCAGCCGCAACCCTAGCGGGGGTAGGAATGAGCAGTTCTTC. Translating gives CASSRNPSGGRNEQFF. The variable domain in full, with the rest retrieved from reference TRBV7-2 and TRBJ2-1, is GAGVSQSPSNKVTEKGKDVELRCDPISGHTALYWYRQSLGQGLEFLIYFQGNSAPDKSGLPSDRFSAERTGGSVSTLTIQRTQQEDSAVYLCASSRNPSGGRNEQFFGPGTRLTVL.

This chain joins TRBV27 and TRBJ2-7; D is possibly TRBD2 (6 bases). The CDR3 sequence is 15 residues long. With 6 bases removed from V and 2 bases from J, the gap between germline ends came to 17 bases. From germline, CDR1 is MNHEY and CDR2 SMNVEV (reference sequence). As DNA, the CDR3 is TGTGCCAGCAGCGTCCCGGGGAGGTGGGCCTACGAGCAGTACTTC. This codes for CASSVPGRWAYEQYF.

This chain connects TRBV24-1 to TRBJ1-1; D unresolved. The CDR3 consists of 13 residues. Germline CDR1 and CDR2: KGHDR and SFDVKD. The V end lost 4 bases, the J end lost 11 bases, and 16 bases lay between the germline ends. The CDR3 DNA reads TGTGCCACCAGTGACCGTCCCACCGGGATCGCTTTCTTT. Its translation is CATSDRPTGIAFF.

The rearrangement joins TRBV12-3 or TRBV12-4 to TRBJ2-1; possible D gene TRBD2, 6 bases. CDR3 length equals 14 residues. Trimming left V 7 bases short and J 7 bases short, with 17 bases between. CDR3 in DNA: TGTGCCAGCATCCCGGGACTGGAGGCTAATGAGCAGTTCTTC. It encodes CASIPGLEANEQFF.

The chain links TRBV7-2 to TRBJ2-3; possibly TRBD1 for D (5 bases). The CDR3 loop spans 14 amino acids. V was clipped by 5 bases and J by 1 base, with 10 bases between them. The V gene's germline CDR1 is SGHTA and CDR2 FQGNSA. CDR3 nucleotides: TGTGCCAGCAGCCGAGCGACAGGCACAGATACGCAGTATTTT. It encodes CASSRATGTDTQYF. The full variable domain, its missing parts supplied by reference TRBV7-2 and TRBJ2-3, is GAGVSQSPSNKVTEKGKDVELRCDPISGHTALYWYRQSLGQGLEFLIYFQGNSAPDKSGLPSDRFSAERTGGSVSTLTIQRTQQEDSAVYLCASSRATGTDTQYFGPGTRLTVL.

This clonotype showed up many times. The V call is TRBV11-2, the J call TRBJ1-2, with 11 bases matching TRBD1. Germline CDR1 is SGHAT and CDR2 is FQNNGV. Unmatched junction bases numbered 7, after V lost 1 base and J lost 3 bases. There are 17 residues in the CDR3. In DNA, the CDR3 is TGTGCCAGCAGCTTAGGGGACAGGGGGGCGTCGGACTATGGCTACACCTTC. Translation gives CASSLGDRGASDYGYTF.

The chain has TRBV7-2 and TRBJ2-1; 10 bases line up with TRBD2. The CDR3 has 15 amino acids. Germline V gene data show CDR1 as SGHTA and CDR2 as FQGNSA. Losses at the gene ends were 0 bases for V and 7 bases for J; bases not matched to a gene: 3. This chain's CDR3 is CASSLALAGENEQFF. In nucleotides, the CDR3 is TGTGCCAGCAGCTTAGCCCTAGCGGGAGAAAATGAGCAGTTCTTC.

The V gene is TRBV28, the J gene TRBJ1-5; 7 nucleotides align to TRBD1. The CDR3 has 14 amino acids. Germline trimming cut 7 bases from V and 7 bases from J; bases unmatched to any gene: 10. Germline CDR1 reads MDHEN; CDR2 reads SYDVKM. CDR3 sequence: CASMTGHSYQPQHF. In DNA, the CDR3 is TGTGCCAGCATGACAGGGCATTCGTACCAGCCCCAGCATTTT.

This clonotype occurred many times. The V gene is TRBV4-2, the J gene TRBJ1-5; D unresolved. CDR1 and CDR2 (germline): LGHNA, YNFKEQ. CDR3 length: 14 amino acids. V was cut by 0 bases and J by 1 base, with 4 bases left in between. This chain's CDR3 is CASSQDASNQPQHF. The CDR3 DNA is TGTGCCAGCAGCCAAGATGCCAGCAATCAGCCCCAGCATTTT.

This clonotype turned up a few times. The chain has TRBV7-2 and TRBJ2-1, with TRBD2 as a possible D gene (5 bases). This CDR3 spans 15 amino acids. The V gene's germline CDR1 is SGHTA and CDR2 FQGNSA. Trimming pared 2 bases from V and 8 bases from J, leaving 16 bases between. CDR3 nucleotides: TGTGCCAGCAGCTTAAACTCCCGGAGGATCCATGAGCAGTTCTTC. It codes for CASSLNSRRIHEQFF.